This T cell receptor (beta chain) was sequenced for a study of T cell responses to AZD1222 COVID-19 vaccine. Remarks on this clone: Other DNA sequences within the sample encode an identical CDR3.

CDR1 KGHSH and CDR2 LQKENI come from the germline V gene. V was trimmed by 0 bases and J by 5 bases, leaving 7 bases between them. The CDR3 length is 13 residues. The table came from immunoSEQ multiplex PCR; TCRdb's copy has only in-frame clones and leaves some out. This repertoire shows 180,000 or so clones, under 95% found once; its top ten account for 1%. The rearrangement joins TRBV18 to TRBJ1-2; no clear D gene. The origin of this receptor is an adult who received the AZD1222 COVID-19 vaccine. The sequencing used peripheral blood, collected 28 days after the second AZD1222 dose. This CDR3 reads CASSPPSIYGYTF. In DNA form, the CDR3 reads TGTGCCAGCTCACCACCGTCAATATATGGCTACACCTTC. Full variable domain (outside the CDR3, taken from reference TRBV18 and TRBJ1-2): NAGVMQNPRHLVRRRGQEARLRCSPMKGHSHVYWYRQLPEEGLKFMVYLQKENIIDESGMPKERFSAEFPKEGPSILRIQQVVRGDSAAYFCASSPPSIYGYTFGSGTRLTVV.